The T cell receptor (beta chain) described here comes from a study of cytomegalovirus exposure and HLA in healthy donors. Looking at the study overall: Prior work identified around 120 million unique TCR beta sequences in about 179 million T cells. The study's findings and limits: Association with HLA alleles at 0.05 false discovery rate was found for 16,951 TCR beta sequences in a later analysis. The HLA-A and HLA-B alleles of most subjects were reportedly predicted accurately from TCR beta sequences.

The PCR employed 60 Vbeta primers together with 13 Jbeta primers. Profiling relied on immunoSEQ multiplex PCR, and the TCRdb table lists in-frame clones only, not all of them. The repertoire holds about 140,000 clones, roughly 80% seen once, with about 1.2% in the top ten. Trimming took off 1 base at V and 2 bases at J, with 9 bases between the two ends. Germline V gives CDR1 SGHRS, CDR2 YFSETQ. The CDR3 spans 14 residues. In regard to this clone: Its target is unknown.

The material sequenced was PBMCs. V usage is TRBV5-1 and J usage is TRBJ2-5; D gene uncertain. This receptor was taken from a female donor in good health and CMV-seronegative. The CDR3: CASSLLPTQETQYF. CDR3 in DNA: TGCGCCAGCAGCTTGTTACCAACTCAAGAGACCCAGTACTTC.